The 18 T cell receptor beta chains presented below share a single source sample, sequenced in a study of T-cell reconstitution after alpha-beta-depleted transplantation in children. Preparation of the TCRbeta library used unique molecular identifiers. Each CDR3 protein gets one entry after TCRdb re-called the PCR reads with MiXCR. The table shows 900,000 or so distinct CDR3 sequences, with about 16% occurring only once. The material was PBMCs, mostly from graft donor cells, obtained 360 days after TCRalphabeta/CD19-depleted stem cell transplant. These receptors all come from a male patient younger than 18 who had a stem cell transplant for acute lymphoblastic leukemia, so the T cells may come from the graft donor.

This clonotype has more than one count but fewer than ten. The chain has TRBV5-4 and TRBJ1-2; D uncertain. Germline V gene sequence: CDR1 SGHNT, CDR2 YYREEE (reference sequence). The ends were cut back, 0 bases at V and 3 bases at J, with 12 bases in the middle. CDR3 length: 15 residues. The CDR3 loop is CASSLDGAVYYGYTF. The CDR3 DNA sequence: TGTGCCAGCAGCTTGGATGGCGCAGTATACTATGGCTACACCTTC.

This clonotype was counted a few times. The chain uses TRBV12-3 or TRBV12-4 and TRBJ2-3; the D gene is possibly TRBD2 (6 bases). V shed 7 bases and J shed 1 base, with 15 bases lying between them. The CDR3 contains 15 residues. The chain's CDR3 is CASTEHGSGTDTQYF. In DNA, the CDR3 is TGTGCCAGCACCGAACACGGGAGTGGCACAGATACGCAGTATTTT.

This chain uses TRBV10-2 with TRBJ2-5; a possible D gene is TRBD2 (6 bases). The CDR3 loop spans 18 amino acids. Per the germline V gene, CDR1 is WSHSY and CDR2 is SAAADI. Trimming took off 1 base at V and 0 bases at J, with 18 bases between the two ends. The CDR3 DNA is TGCGCCAGCAGTGAGTGGATTAGGGACTCTTCGGACCAAGAGACCCAGTACTTC. It encodes CASSEWIRDSSDQETQYF.

The chain carries TRBV27 and TRBJ2-7, with a tentative D call TRBD2 (5 bases). Germline V gene sequence: CDR1 MNHEY, CDR2 SMNVEV (reference sequence). With 5 bases removed from V and 9 bases from J, the gap between germline ends came to 20 bases. CDR3 length: 14 amino acids. CDR3 in amino acids: CASSPGLLLGVQYF. Here the CDR3 DNA reads TGTGCCAGCAGTCCCGGACTCCTCCTCGGTGTGCAGTACTTC.

This clonotype showed up many times. The V call is TRBV9, the J call TRBJ2-6; 8 bases align to TRBD1. V lost 3 bases and J lost 0; bases outside the gene matches: 2. The CDR3 is 16 residues long. Germline loops: CDR1 SGDLS, CDR2 YYNGEE. CDR3 region: CASSGTGSSGANVLTF. Here the CDR3 DNA reads TGTGCCAGCAGCGGGACAGGGAGCTCTGGGGCCAACGTCCTGACTTTC. Together with reference TRBV9 and TRBJ2-6, the CDR3 gives the full variable domain: DSGVTQTPKHLITATGQRVTLRCSPRSGDLSVYWYQQSLDQGLQFLIQYYNGEERAKGNILERFSAQQFPDLHSELNLSSLELGDSALYFCASSGTGSSGANVLTFGAGSRLTVL.

The V gene is TRBV5-1, the J gene TRBJ2-7, with D tentatively TRBD1 or TRBD2 (5 bases each). V lost 4 bases to trimming and J lost 3 bases, with 17 bases between them. The CDR3 is made up of 15 amino acids. In germline, CDR1 is SGHRS, CDR2 YFSETQ. The DNA of the CDR3 is TGCGCCAGCAGCCTCTACTCCGGGACCAACTACGAGCAGTACTTC. Encoded protein: CASSLYSGTNYEQYF.

This clonotype was seen a handful of times. The chain is built from TRBV12-3 or TRBV12-4 and TRBJ2-4; tentatively, D is TRBD2 (5 bases). V was trimmed by 5 bases and J by 0 bases, leaving 11 bases between them. This CDR3 is 15 amino acids long. The CDR3 reads CASSPGIRAKNIQYF. CDR3 in DNA: TGTGCCAGCAGTCCGGGGATCCGAGCCAAAAACATTCAGTACTTC.

This clonotype was recorded many times. V and J are TRBV5-1 and TRBJ2-3, with D unresolved. This CDR3 is 19 amino acids long. Trimming removed 1 base from V and 3 bases from J, with 24 bases in between. The germline CDR1 and CDR2 sequences are SGHRS and YFSETQ. The CDR3: CASSLSPPKGWVKTDTQYF. CDR3 coding DNA: TGCGCCAGCAGCTTGTCCCCCCCGAAAGGGTGGGTTAAGACAGATACGCAGTATTTT.

This chain links TRBV18 with TRBJ2-7; a weak D match, TRBD1 (6 bases). The CDR3 has 15 amino acids. Germline CDR1 reads KGHSH; CDR2 reads LQKENI. The V end lost 0 bases, the J end lost 2 bases, and 11 bases lay between the germline ends. CDR3 amino acids: CASSPPTGGAYEQYF. The CDR3 coding sequence is TGTGCCAGCTCACCACCGACAGGAGGCGCCTACGAGCAGTACTTC.

The chain couples TRBV12-3 or TRBV12-4 to TRBJ2-2; D unclear. There are 15 residues in the CDR3. Trimming took off 7 bases at V and 6 bases at J, with 18 bases between the two ends. Written as DNA, the CDR3 is TGTGCCAGCACCCTAGATCGTTCGCCGGCCGGGGAGCTGTTTTTT. Protein: CASTLDRSPAGELFF.

This clonotype was counted a few times. The chain has TRBV28 and TRBJ2-1, with D perhaps TRBD1 (6 bases). CDR1 and CDR2 (germline): MDHEN, SYDVKM. Trimming removed 5 bases at V and 13 bases at J, with 12 bases between. This CDR3 has 11 amino acids. The CDR3 loop reads CASSTRTVQFF. The CDR3 nucleotides read TGTGCCAGCAGTACCCGGACAGTACAGTTCTTC.

This clonotype has just a few counts. The V call is TRBV29-1, the J call TRBJ2-3; 8 bases align to TRBD1. Trimming took 4 bases from V and 2 from J; bases not matched to a gene: 2. The CDR3 covers 13 residues. The germline V gene encodes CDR1 SQVTM and CDR2 ANQGSEA. CDR3 DNA sequence: TGCAGCGTTGGGACAGGGACCACAGATACGCAGTATTTT. Its translation: CSVGTGTTDTQYF.

This chain connects TRBV11-1 to TRBJ2-1; the match to TRBD2 covers 11 bases. The germline V gene has CDR1 SGHAT and CDR2 FQDESV (reference sequence). The CDR3 runs to 19 residues. V trimming: 4 bases; J trimming: 1 base; junction bases outside the gene matches: 12. The DNA for the CDR3 is TGTGCCAGCAGCTCCCGGGGTAGCGGGAGGGCCAGGTCCTACAATGAGCAGTTCTTC. It yields the protein CASSSRGSGRARSYNEQFF.

The V gene is TRBV5-1, the J gene TRBJ2-4; 10 nucleotides align to TRBD2. The CDR3 spans 16 residues. V lost 1 base to trimming and J lost 3 bases; unmatched junction nucleotides: 4. Looked up from germline, CDR1 is SGHRS and CDR2 is YFSETQ. The CDR3 here is CASSLTVAGGKNIQYF. The DNA for the CDR3 is TGCGCCAGCAGCTTGACGGTAGCGGGAGGCAAAAACATTCAGTACTTC.

The J gene is TRBJ1-5, the V gene TRBV27; D is perhaps TRBD1 (5 bases). The CDR3 has 13 amino acids. Germline assignment: CDR1 MNHEY and CDR2 SMNVEV (reference sequence). V lost 4 bases to trimming and J lost 5 bases, with 9 bases between them. The chain's CDR3 is CASSSGAYQPQHF. Written as DNA, the CDR3 is TGTGCCAGCAGTTCCGGGGCCTATCAGCCCCAGCATTTT.

This clonotype was counted once. The chain is built from TRBV6-5 and TRBJ1-4; TRBD1 is a possible D gene (6 bases). Germline assignment: CDR1 MNHEY and CDR2 SVGAGI. V lost 2 bases, J lost 9 bases, and 13 bases lay in between. The CDR3 runs 14 residues. CDR3 residues: CASSYGQPQKKLFF. The CDR3 nucleotides read TGTGCCAGCAGTTACGGACAGCCGCAGAAAAAACTGTTTTTT.

This rearrangement joins TRBV19 to TRBJ2-7, with D tentatively TRBD2 (6 bases). Germline V gene sequence: CDR1 LNHDA, CDR2 SQIVND (reference sequence). With 6 bases removed from V and 1 base from J, the gap between germline ends came to 19 bases. This CDR3 has 16 amino acids. In DNA, the CDR3 is TGTGCCAGTAGCCCTCCCCGGGACTCACTATCCTACGAGCAGTACTTC. This gives the protein CASSPPRDSLSYEQYF.

The chain couples TRBV5-1 to TRBJ2-7, with D perhaps TRBD1 (6 bases). CDR3 length: 15 amino acids. Germline V gives CDR1 SGHRS, CDR2 YFSETQ. Trimming took off 4 bases at V and 4 bases at J, with 18 bases between the two ends. The CDR3 region has the DNA TGCGCCAGCAGCCAGACCGGGACACATCCTTACGAGCAGTACTTC. Residues: CASSQTGTHPYEQYF.